This T cell receptor beta chain was identified in a study of T cells after yellow fever vaccination. General study findings and limits: Highly abundant clonotypes carried over from the bulk population could end up in FACS-sorted repertoires as contaminants.

This CDR3 has 15 residues. Germline V CDR1 and CDR2: SGDLS, YYNGEE. Trimming left V 3 bases short and J 2 bases short, with 12 bases between. This clonotype was seen repeatedly, ten times or more. The antigen is not known. As TCR cDNA was made by 5'RACE template switching, a universal primer site and UMIs were added. TCRdb re-called the 5' RACE reads with MiXCR, one entry per CDR3 protein. The sample lists about 130,000 distinct CDR3 sequences; 6.5% to 8% were seen once. This specimen was CD4+ T cells sorted from PBMCs, taken 10 to 11 days after the first yellow fever vaccination. This TCR was recovered from a man between 18 and 35 years old who received the YFV17D yellow fever vaccine. The genes are TRBV9 and TRBJ2-1; no definite D call. The CDR3 reads CASSETLKAYNEQFF. Here the CDR3 DNA reads TGTGCCAGCAGCGAAACCCTAAAAGCCTACAATGAGCAGTTCTTC.